This is a list of T cell receptor beta chains from one sample in a study of immune heterogeneity within non-small cell lung tumors. TCRdb re-called the multiplex PCR reads with MiXCR, one entry per CDR3 protein. This sample carries approximately 15,000 distinct CDR3 sequences, roughly 30% of them seen once, and the ten largest clones take roughly 4%. Sequenced: lung tumor tissue. The source of these receptors is a man aged 35-49 years with non-small cell lung cancer. CDR3s include the opening cysteine and the closing phenylalanine or tryptophan. A D gene is named only where the DNA matches it firmly. Only some rows state a clone size, as once, few, many or a class for expanded clones.

many | TRBJ2-7 | TRBD2 | TRBV7-9 | TGTGCCAGCAGCCCTAGACTAGCGGGAGTCAGCGAGCAGTACTTC | CASSPRLAGVSEQYF
few | TRBJ2-5 | NA | TRBV7-9 | TGTGCCAGCAGCCTAAAACAGTCTTACCAAGAGACCCAGTACTTC | CASSLKQSYQETQYF
many | TRBJ1-2 | TRBD1 | TRBV5-5 | TGTGCCAGCAGCTTGGACGACAGGGTCGCCTATGGCTACACCTTC | CASSLDDRVAYGYTF
medium-sized | TRBJ1-3 | NA | TRBV19 | TGTGCCAGTAGTTTCCTCCGGGGGACCTCTGGAAACACCATATATTTT | CASSFLRGTSGNTIYF
many | TRBJ1-5 | NA | TRBV5-8 | TGTGCCAGCAGCAAAACGGAAGTCCAGCCCCAGCATTTT | CASSKTEVQPQHF
many | TRBJ1-3 | NA | TRBV2 | TGTGCCAGCAGTGAAGCGCTGGCATGGGGTAGATTCGCTAGAAACACCATATATTTT | CASSEALAWGRFARNTIYF
NA | TRBJ1-1 | NA | TRBV14 | TGTGCCAGCAGCCAGACAGGTCCTGAAGCTTTCTTT | CASSQTGPEAFF
few | TRBJ1-1 | TRBD1 | TRBV28 | TGTGCCACCTTGGACAGGGTTTTGACTGAAGCTTTCTTT | CATLDRVLTEAFF
NA | TRBJ2-2 | TRBD2 | TRBV5-5 | TGTGCCAGCAGCTCGCTTCCGGGACTAGCGGTGGAGACCGGGGAGCTGTTTTTT | CASSSLPGLAVETGELFF
many | TRBJ2-7 | TRBD2 | TRBV3-1 | TGTGCCAGCAGCCAAGGGCTAGCGGGAGTGCGCGAGCAGTACTTC | CASSQGLAGVREQYF
medium-sized | TRBJ2-7 | NA | TRBV6-5 | TGTGCCAGCAGTTACTCGTTGGGGATGGGCTACGAGCAGTACTTC | CASSYSLGMGYEQYF
NA | TRBJ2-1 | TRBD2 | TRBV30 | TGTGCCTGGAGTTCGGGGGTAGCGGGAGATTTTTTCTTC | CAWSSGVAGDFFF
many | TRBJ1-1 | NA | TRBV3-1 | TGTGCCAGCAGCCAGTGGGTTCCGGGGAACACTGAAGCTTTCTTT | CASSQWVPGNTEAFF
many | TRBJ1-5 | NA | TRBV30 | TGTGCCTACGGGGCCAGCAATCAGCCCCAGCATTTT | CAYGASNQPQHF
many | TRBJ2-5 | NA | TRBV12-3/TRBV12-4 | TGTGCCAGCAGCCCGGGCGGGCAAGAGACCCAGTACTTC | CASSPGGQETQYF
medium-sized | TRBJ2-1 | NA | TRBV5-1 | TGCGCCAGCAGCTTATCGCGGGTGCAGTTCTTC | CASSLSRVQFF
many | TRBJ1-2 | NA | TRBV14 | TGTGCCAGCAGCCCCACAGGGAACTATGGCTACACCTTC | CASSPTGNYGYTF
medium-sized | TRBJ1-3 | NA | TRBV15 | TGTGCCACCAGCAGAGATGTTGGTGATTCTGGAAACACCATATATTTT | CATSRDVGDSGNTIYF
few | TRBJ1-1 | NA | TRBV9 | TGTGCCAGCAGCGTAGGTCTCCCCGGCGGGATGAACACTGAAGCTTTCTTT | CASSVGLPGGMNTEAFF
medium-sized | TRBJ2-7 | TRBD2 | TRBV20-1 | TGCAGTGCTAGAGGTCGACTAGCGGCCTACGAGCAGTACTTC | CSARGRLAAYEQYF
medium-sized | TRBJ1-2 | NA | TRBV5-1 | TGCGCCAGCAGCTTGGTTGGGAGGTCGTATGGCTACACCTTC | CASSLVGRSYGYTF